The 5 T cell receptor beta chains in this list originate from one sample, sequenced in a study of shared clonotypes between healthy human individuals. Profiled with immunoSEQ multiplex PCR; TCRdb holds only in-frame clones, not every one. The table shows about 1 million clones, with approximately 70% occurring only once. The material sequenced was memory CD4+ T cells sorted from blood. Subset noted: CD45RA-negative fraction. The receptors derive from a man younger than 35 in good health.

The chain joins TRBV30 to TRBJ2-7, with TRBD2 as a possible D gene (6 bases). V was shortened by 1 base and J by 2 bases, with 9 bases between the two germline ends. The CDR3 has 13 amino acids. The germline gives CDR1 GTSNPN, CDR2 SVGIG (reference sequence). For the CDR3, the DNA is TGTGCCTGGAGTGGGGGACTCCCCTACGAGCAGTACTTC. Translation: CAWSGGLPYEQYF.

The J gene is TRBJ2-5, the V gene TRBV18, with TRBD1 matching 10 bases. Unmatched junction bases numbered 8, after V lost 6 bases and J lost 4 bases. The CDR3 spans 15 residues. Germline lookup yields CDR1 KGHSH and CDR2 LQKENI. The CDR3 is CASSQRQGAGETQYF. In DNA form, the CDR3 reads TGTGCCAGCTCTCAGCGACAGGGGGCTGGAGAGACCCAGTACTTC. Together with reference TRBV18 and TRBJ2-5, the CDR3 gives the full variable domain: NAGVMQNPRHLVRRRGQEARLRCSPMKGHSHVYWYRQLPEEGLKFMVYLQKENIIDESGMPKERFSAEFPKEGPSILRIQQVVRGDSAAYFCASSQRQGAGETQYFGPGTRLLVL.

V and J are TRBV4-2 and TRBJ2-1; D possibly uses TRBD1 or TRBD2 (6 bases each). Germline loops: CDR1 LGHNA, CDR2 YNFKEQ. V was clipped by 0 bases and J by 7 bases, with 10 bases between them. The CDR3 length is 14 residues. The CDR3 here is CASSQDQGRNEQFF. The DNA of the CDR3 is TGTGCCAGCAGCCAAGATCAGGGGAGGAATGAGCAGTTCTTC.

This clone was seen a handful of times. The V call is TRBV7-9, the J call TRBJ2-5, with 7 bases fitting TRBD2. This CDR3 is 16 amino acids long. CDR1 and CDR2 from the germline V gene are SEHNR and FQNEAQ (reference sequence). The V gene end was trimmed by 5 bases and the J gene end by 1 base; junction bases not matched to a gene: 10. CDR3 in amino acids: CASSLSGTTFQETQYF. CDR3 nucleotides: TGTGCCAGCAGCCTGTCCGGGACTACCTTCCAAGAGACCCAGTACTTC. Variable domain in full (rest from reference TRBV7-9 and TRBJ2-5): DTGVSQNPRHKITKRGQNVTFRCDPISEHNRLYWYRQTLGQGPEFLTYFQNEAQLEKSRLLSDRFSAERPKGSFSTLEIQRTEQGDSAMYLCASSLSGTTFQETQYFGPGTRLLVL.

The V gene is TRBV7-8, the J gene TRBJ1-3, with 10 bases that match TRBD1. V lost 5 bases and J lost 3; bases outside the gene matches: 1. Germline loops: CDR1 SGHVS, CDR2 FQNEAQ. This CDR3 is built from 14 residues. CDR3 region: CASSRTGGGNTIYF. In nucleotides, the CDR3 is TGTGCCAGCAGCCGGACAGGGGGTGGAAACACCATATATTTT.